What follows are 28 T cell receptor beta chains derived from one specimen sequenced in a study of CD8+CD57+ T cells in acquired aplastic anemia. Genomic DNA constituted the template upon which TCR beta VDJ and CDR3 profiling was performed. TCRdb independently ran MiXCR on the reads; one entry per CDR3 protein. The data hold a few hundred thousand distinct CDR3 sequences, with approximately 35% observed a single time. The sequenced sample consisted of sorted CD4+, CD8+, or CD8+CD57+ T cells (not recorded which) from PBMCs. All receptors come from a human donor in good health, serving as a control.

The sample holds a few counts of this clonotype. It may be a read error: a sequence one base away is much more abundant. The CDR3 nucleotides are TGTGCCTCAAGGGGGGGGTTTAATCCACCCCTCCACTTT. Translating it yields CASRGGFNPPLHF. This rearrangement joins TRBV2 to TRBJ1-6; a weak D match, TRBD1 (6 bases). Per germline, CDR1 SNHLY and CDR2 FYNNEI. This CDR3 comprises 13 residues. The variable domain in full, completed from reference TRBV2 and TRBJ1-6, reads EPEVTQTPSHQVTQMGQEVILRCVPISNHLYFYWYRQILGQKVEFLVSFYNNEISEKSEIFDDQFSVERPDGSNFTLKIRSTKLEDSAMYFCASRGGFNPPLHFGNGTRLTVT.

This clonotype was seen a few times. V and J are TRBV3-1 and TRBJ2-7; TRBD1 matches 10 bases. The CDR3 loop spans 15 amino acids. Losses at the gene ends were 4 bases for V and 9 bases for J; bases not matched to a gene: 12. The germline gives CDR1 LGHDT, CDR2 YNNKEL (reference sequence). CDR3 region: CASSRMGQGPLGQYF. In DNA, the CDR3 is TGTGCCAGCAGCCGCATGGGACAGGGGCCCTTGGGGCAGTACTTC.

This clonotype was counted between two and nine times. The chain couples TRBV7-3 to TRBJ1-1; D is unclear. The germline V gene encodes CDR1 SGHTA and CDR2 FQGTGA. The CDR3 extends over 16 amino acids. V gave up 5 bases and J gave up 2 bases, with 18 bases separating them. CDR3 bases: TGTGCCAGCAGCCCTGGCCTCGGGCGGGGAAACACTGAAGCTTTCTTT. Protein product: CASSPGLGRGNTEAFF.

This clonotype was counted ten times or more. This sequence joins TRBV14 and TRBJ1-1; no reliable D call. Trimming stripped 0 bases from V and 0 bases from J, with 2 bases between. Germline V gives CDR1 SGHDN, CDR2 FVKESK. The CDR3 consists of 13 residues. DNA for the CDR3: TGTGCCAGCAGCCAAGATATGAACACTGAAGCTTTCTTT. It yields the protein CASSQDMNTEAFF.

This clonotype was observed a handful of times. This may come from a read error, since a much larger clone is one base off. The genes are TRBV19 and TRBJ1-1, with D perhaps TRBD1 (5 bases). Trimming took off 3 bases at V and 5 bases at J, with 13 bases between the two ends. Germline loops: CDR1 LNHDA, CDR2 SQIVND (reference sequence). The CDR3 is made up of 14 amino acids. The CDR3 protein is CASSMGDLRTEAFF. The DNA for the CDR3 is TGTGCCAGTAGTATGGGGGACTTAAGGACTGAAGCTTTCTTT.

This clonotype was counted at least ten times. V usage is TRBV2 and J usage is TRBJ1-1; the D gene is possibly TRBD1 (6 bases). Germline V gene lookup returns CDR1 SNHLY and CDR2 FYNNEI. This CDR3 region has 13 residues. V was clipped by 7 bases and J by 3 bases, with 12 bases between them. The CDR3 DNA follows: TGTGCCAGCATAGAGGACAGAGACACTGAAGCTTTCTTT. This gives the protein CASIEDRDTEAFF. Using reference TRBV2 and TRBJ1-1 for the parts outside the CDR3, the full variable domain is EPEVTQTPSHQVTQMGQEVILRCVPISNHLYFYWYRQILGQKVEFLVSFYNNEISEKSEIFDDQFSVERPDGSNFTLKIRSTKLEDSAMYFCASIEDRDTEAFFGQGTRLTVV.

This rearrangement joins TRBV24-1 to TRBJ2-3; unclear D gene. Germline V gene lookup returns CDR1 KGHDR and CDR2 SFDVKD. Trimming pared 7 bases from V and 5 bases from J, leaving 6 bases between. The length of the CDR3 is 11 residues. This CDR3 reads CATRREDTQYF. CDR3 bases: TGTGCCACCAGAAGAGAAGATACGCAGTATTTT.

This chain connects TRBV7-9 to TRBJ1-2; D unresolved. Trimming left V 4 bases short and J 6 bases short, with 6 bases between. The CDR3 contains 11 residues. Germline V lookup: CDR1 SEHNR, CDR2 FQNEAQ (reference sequence). The CDR3 reads CASSSNNGYTF. In DNA, the CDR3 is TGTGCCAGCAGCTCTAATAATGGCTACACCTTC.

Of note for this clonotype: The CDR3 does not close with the conserved phenylalanine or tryptophan, likely indicating a read error. The DNA is omitted, as the CDR3 cannot be located on it reliably, and the CDR3 follows TCRdb's listing. This chain uses TRBV10-3 with TRBJ1-6; the D segment call TRBD1 is taken from the table without a DNA check. The CDR3 comprises 10 residues, both ends counted. Germline CDR1 and CDR2: ENHRY and SYGVKD. CDR3 region: CAISGQPLNS.

This clonotype was detected a few times. This chain connects TRBV3-1 to TRBJ1-3; tentative D call: TRBD1 (5 bases). Germline V gene lookup returns CDR1 LGHDT and CDR2 YNNKEL (reference sequence). Trimming pared 6 bases from V and 2 bases from J, leaving 11 bases between. The CDR3 totals 14 residues. The CDR3, as DNA: TGTGCCAGCAGACCCGACAGAGCTGGAAACACCATATATTTT. Translation gives CASRPDRAGNTIYF.

This clonotype appeared many times. The chain combines TRBV7-2 with TRBJ2-7; no clear D gene. Germline CDR1 is SGHTA and CDR2 is FQGNSA. Trimming left V 5 bases short and J 3 bases short, with 11 bases between. The CDR3 spans 13 residues. CDR3 loop: CASSVGPIYEQYF. As DNA, the CDR3 is TGTGCCAGCAGCGTAGGGCCTATCTACGAGCAGTACTTC. Using reference TRBV7-2 and TRBJ2-7 for the parts outside the CDR3, the full variable domain is GAGVSQSPSNKVTEKGKDVELRCDPISGHTALYWYRQSLGQGLEFLIYFQGNSAPDKSGLPSDRFSAERTGGSVSTLTIQRTQQEDSAVYLCASSVGPIYEQYFGPGTRLTVT.

This clonotype came up many times. CDR3 sequence reads: CASSLGGRSTDTQYF. CDR3 coding DNA: TGTGCCAGCAGCTTAGGCGGGAGGAGCACAGATACGCAGTATTTT. The V gene is TRBV5-5, the J gene TRBJ2-3, with 8 nucleotides matching TRBD2. The CDR3 extends over 15 amino acids. With V trimmed by 2 bases and J by 0 bases, 2 bases remained unmatched. Germline loops: CDR1 SGHKS, CDR2 YYEKEE (reference sequence).

Many counts were recorded for this clonotype. The V call is TRBV2, the J call TRBJ2-7; D uncertain. Germline V gene data show CDR1 as SNHLY and CDR2 as FYNNEI. This CDR3 region has 11 residues. V was trimmed by 5 bases and J by 6 bases, leaving 8 bases between them. The CDR3 spells CASSPLTEQYF. In DNA form, the CDR3 reads TGTGCCAGCAGTCCCCTCACCGAGCAGTACTTC.

The DNA for the CDR3 is TGTGCCACCAGTGAGTTGGGCAGGGGAGAGTTTTTT. Translating gives CATSELGRGEFF. The chain combines TRBV24-1 with TRBJ1-4; D perhaps matches TRBD1 (6 bases). The CDR3 runs 12 residues. The V gene's germline CDR1 is KGHDR and CDR2 SFDVKD. V lost 4 bases to trimming and J lost 16 bases, with 15 bases between them.

V usage is TRBV29-1 and J usage is TRBJ2-3; TRBD2 matches 12 bases. The J segment lost 0 bases and the V segment lost 5 bases, leaving 3 bases of the junction unmatched. This CDR3 is built from 15 residues. Germline assignment: CDR1 SQVTM and CDR2 ANQGSEA. The CDR3 DNA sequence: TGCAGCGTTTCCGGGACTAGCGGGAGCACAGATACGCAGTATTTT. Residues: CSVSGTSGSTDTQYF.

This clonotype occurred many times. The chain combines TRBV10-3 with TRBJ1-2; possible D gene TRBD1, 5 bases. Trimming left V 0 bases short and J 4 bases short, with 15 bases between. CDR1 is ENHRY, CDR2 SYGVKD, per germline. CDR3 size: 16 residues. In DNA form, the CDR3 reads TGTGCCATCAGTGAGTCTTTTGGCAGGGAGGTCTATGGCTACACCTTC. Amino acids: CAISESFGREVYGYTF.

The sample holds many counts of this clonotype. V and J are TRBV12-3 or TRBV12-4 and TRBJ1-2; D is unclear. The CDR3 spans 13 residues. V lost 6 bases and J lost 7, with 15 bases in between. The CDR3 spells CASSTHTVPGYTF. The CDR3 DNA sequence: TGTGCCAGCAGCACCCATACAGTACCTGGCTACACCTTC.

The chain uses TRBV7-9 and TRBJ1-3; D not resolved. From germline, CDR1 is SEHNR and CDR2 FQNEAQ (reference sequence). V was pared by 8 bases and J by 4 bases, with 15 bases between. The CDR3 extends over 14 amino acids. The CDR3 region is CASGLAVGGNTIYF. The CDR3 nucleotides are TGTGCCAGCGGTTTAGCGGTTGGAGGAAACACCATATATTTT.

The genes are TRBV30 and TRBJ2-2, with D possibly matching TRBD1 (5 bases). The germline CDR1 and CDR2 sequences are GTSNPN and SVGIG (reference sequence). V was pared by 7 bases and J by 6 bases, with 21 bases between. The CDR3 covers 15 residues. CDR3 bases: TGTGCCTTAACCCGCCAGGTTATAGGGGCCGGGGAGCTGTTTTTT. It translates to CALTRQVIGAGELFF.

This clonotype was detected only a few times. The rearrangement joins TRBV18 to TRBJ2-7; 7 bases map to TRBD2. Germline-derived CDR1 and CDR2 are KGHSH and LQKENI. This CDR3 has 15 amino acids. V trimming: 0 bases; J trimming: 3 bases; junction bases outside the gene matches: 5. The CDR3 DNA sequence: TGTGCCAGCTCACCACCGACGCGGGAGTTCTACGAGCAGTACTTC. Translated: CASSPPTREFYEQYF. Using reference TRBV18 and TRBJ2-7 for the parts outside the CDR3, the full variable domain is NAGVMQNPRHLVRRRGQEARLRCSPMKGHSHVYWYRQLPEEGLKFMVYLQKENIIDESGMPKERFSAEFPKEGPSILRIQQVVRGDSAAYFCASSPPTREFYEQYFGPGTRLTVT.

This clonotype was recorded many times. This sequence joins TRBV12-3 or TRBV12-4 and TRBJ1-1; D is uncertain. This CDR3 region has 13 residues. V lost 6 bases to trimming and J lost 4 bases, with 12 bases between them. Here the CDR3 reads CASSLALGTEAFF. Written as DNA, the CDR3 is TGTGCCAGCAGCCTGGCATTGGGCACTGAAGCTTTCTTT.

This clonotype was detected many times. The chain is built from TRBV15 and TRBJ2-1, with 8 bases identical to TRBD1. CDR3 length: 19 amino acids. V trimming: 0 bases; J trimming: 6 bases; junction bases outside the gene matches: 16. Germline V gene lookup returns CDR1 LNHNV and CDR2 YYDKDF (reference sequence). Written as DNA, the CDR3 is TGTGCCACCAGCAGAGATCATCTGCGGGACAGGCTATCCCGCAATGAGCAGTTCTTC. It is translated as CATSRDHLRDRLSRNEQFF.

The sample holds many counts of this clonotype. This chain joins TRBV15 and TRBJ2-7, with 11 bases aligning to TRBD2. J was trimmed by 3 bases and V by 0 bases; bases with no gene match: 13. The germline CDR1 and CDR2 sequences are LNHNV and YYDKDF (reference sequence). The CDR3 consists of 19 residues. CDR3 sequence: CATSRDLSGGAFGVYEQYF. The CDR3 nucleotides read TGTGCCACCAGCAGAGATCTTAGCGGGGGGGCTTTTGGTGTCTACGAGCAGTACTTC. The full variable domain, its missing parts supplied by reference TRBV15 and TRBJ2-7, is DAMVIQNPRYQVTQFGKPVTLSCSQTLNHNVMYWYQQKSSQAPKLLFHYYDKDFNNEADTPDNFQSRRPNTSFCFLDIRSPGLGDTAMYLCATSRDLSGGAFGVYEQYFGPGTRLTVT.

The sample holds many counts of this clonotype. V usage is TRBV15 and J usage is TRBJ1-5; D is undetermined. V was trimmed by 5 bases and J by 5 bases, leaving 7 bases between them. The CDR3 covers 12 residues. Germline CDR1 is LNHNV and CDR2 is YYDKDF (reference sequence). CDR3 sequence: CATSRWDQPQHF. CDR3 DNA sequence: TGTGCCACCAGCCGATGGGATCAGCCCCAGCATTTT. Combining the CDR3 with reference TRBV15 and TRBJ1-5 gives the whole variable domain DAMVIQNPRYQVTQFGKPVTLSCSQTLNHNVMYWYQQKSSQAPKLLFHYYDKDFNNEADTPDNFQSRRPNTSFCFLDIRSPGLGDTAMYLCATSRWDQPQHFGDGTRLSIL.

This clonotype was picked up many times. V is TRBV20-1 and J is TRBJ1-2, with 7 bases matching TRBD1. CDR3 length: 18 amino acids. Germline V gene lookup returns CDR1 DFQATT and CDR2 SNEGSKA (reference sequence). V lost 5 bases, J lost 6 bases, and 24 bases stayed unmatched. The CDR3 nucleotides are TGCAGTGCTCGCTTCCTCGGGGAGGGGGCGGTAGGACCCCATGGCTACACCTTC. Amino acids: CSARFLGEGAVGPHGYTF.

V and J are TRBV7-6 and TRBJ2-1; 7 bases fit TRBD1. Germline CDR1 SGHVS, CDR2 FNYEAQ. The CDR3 totals 13 residues. Unmatched junction bases numbered 3, after V lost 3 bases and J lost 7 bases. Here the CDR3 reads CASSLTGTNEQFF. Written as DNA, the CDR3 is TGTGCCAGCAGCTTGACAGGGACAAATGAGCAGTTCTTC. The variable domain in full, with the rest retrieved from reference TRBV7-6 and TRBJ2-1, is GAGVSQSPRYKVTKRGQDVALRCDPISGHVSLYWYRQALGQGPEFLTYFNYEAQQDKSGLPNDRFSAERPEGSISTLTIQRTEQRDSAMYRCASSLTGTNEQFFGPGTRLTVL.

Ten or more counts support this clonotype. This chain connects TRBV16 to TRBJ1-1; D remains unclear. Germline V gives CDR1 KGHSY, CDR2 FQNENV. This CDR3 is 15 amino acids long. The germline V and J ends were trimmed by 0 bases and 3 bases, with 11 bases remaining between them. CDR3 sequence (DNA): TGTGCCAGCAGCCAATCTCATTTTATCGACACTGAAGCTTTCTTT. Protein: CASSQSHFIDTEAFF.

The chain combines TRBV3-1 with TRBJ2-3; D is unresolved. The J call may be mistaken, given a closer DNA end match to TRBJ1-5. CDR1 and CDR2 from the germline V gene are LGHDT and YNNKEL (reference sequence). The CDR3 is made up of 15 amino acids. CDR3 region: CASSHQTSSLDTQHF. The CDR3 DNA is TGTGCCAGCAGCCACCAGACTAGTTCGCTAGATACGCAGCATTTT.